This record looks at one T cell receptor beta chain sequence and its context. V lost 6 bases, J lost 1 base, and 18 bases lay in between. The CDR3 consists of 16 residues. Germline CDR1 LGHNA, CDR2 YSLEER. This specimen belongs to a study of blood T cell repertoires in COVID-19. Enrollees, about 18 to 95 years old, lived in about two dozen US areas. Here immunoSEQ multiplex PCR was the method, and the copy in TCRdb shows in-frame clones only, minus some. Counted here are roughly 290,000 clones, around 88% occurring once; the ten biggest clones make up about 6.1%. Material for sequencing was PBMCs or T cells enriched from blood (not recorded which). The chain is built from TRBV4-3 and TRBJ1-1, with a tentative D call TRBD1 (5 bases). The TCR comes from a woman between 40 and 50 years old who had recovered from COVID-19. CDR3 loop: CASRRDSALGNTEAFF. CDR3 nucleotide sequence: TGCGCCAGCAGGCGAGACAGCGCCTTGGGGAACACTGAAGCTTTCTTT.